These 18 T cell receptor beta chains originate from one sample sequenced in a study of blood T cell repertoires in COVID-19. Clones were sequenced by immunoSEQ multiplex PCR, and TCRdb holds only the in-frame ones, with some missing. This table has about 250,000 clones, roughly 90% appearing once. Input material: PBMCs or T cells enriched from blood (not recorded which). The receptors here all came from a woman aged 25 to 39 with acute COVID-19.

DNA of the CDR3: TGTGCCAGCAGTCCCACCGACGGAGGCGGGAATGAGCAGTTCTTC. Protein: CASSPTDGGGNEQFF. The chain is built from TRBV6-5 and TRBJ2-1, with D possibly TRBD2 on 5 matching bases. CDR3 length equals 15 residues. CDR1 MNHEY and CDR2 SVGAGI come from the germline V gene. Trimming shortened V by 5 bases and J by 7 bases, and 18 bases separated the two germline ends.

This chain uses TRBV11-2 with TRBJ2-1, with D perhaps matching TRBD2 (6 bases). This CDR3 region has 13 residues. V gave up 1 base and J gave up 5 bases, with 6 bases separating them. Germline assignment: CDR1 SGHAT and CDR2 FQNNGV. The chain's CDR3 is CASSLAGDNEQFF. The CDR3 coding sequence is TGTGCCAGCAGCTTAGCGGGAGACAATGAGCAGTTCTTC.

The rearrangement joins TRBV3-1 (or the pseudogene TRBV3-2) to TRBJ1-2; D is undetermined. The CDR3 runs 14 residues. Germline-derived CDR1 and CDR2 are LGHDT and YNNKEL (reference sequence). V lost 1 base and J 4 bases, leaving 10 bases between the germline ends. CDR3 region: CASSQAGKGYGYTF. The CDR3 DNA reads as TGTGCCAGCAGCCAAGCCGGGAAAGGCTATGGCTACACCTTC.

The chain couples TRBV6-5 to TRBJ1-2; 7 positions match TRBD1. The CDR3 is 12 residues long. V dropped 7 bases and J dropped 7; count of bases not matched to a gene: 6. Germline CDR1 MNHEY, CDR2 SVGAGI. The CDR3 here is CASKMGQLGYTF. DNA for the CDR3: TGTGCCAGCAAGATGGGACAGCTTGGCTACACCTTC.

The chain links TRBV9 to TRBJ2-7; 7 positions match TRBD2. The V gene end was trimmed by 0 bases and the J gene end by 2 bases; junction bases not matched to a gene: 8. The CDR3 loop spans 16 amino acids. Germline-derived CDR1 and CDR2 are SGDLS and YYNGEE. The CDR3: CASSVAAAGVTYEQYF. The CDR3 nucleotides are TGTGCCAGCAGCGTAGCTGCGGCGGGGGTCACCTACGAGCAGTACTTC. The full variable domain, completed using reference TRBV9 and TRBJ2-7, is DSGVTQTPKHLITATGQRVTLRCSPRSGDLSVYWYQQSLDQGLQFLIQYYNGEERAKGNILERFSAQQFPDLHSELNLSSLELGDSALYFCASSVAAAGVTYEQYFGPGTRLTVT.

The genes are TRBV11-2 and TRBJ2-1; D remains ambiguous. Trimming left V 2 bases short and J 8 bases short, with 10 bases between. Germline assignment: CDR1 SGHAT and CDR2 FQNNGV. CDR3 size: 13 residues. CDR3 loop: CASSLFPSHEQFF. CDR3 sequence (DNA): TGTGCCAGCAGCTTATTCCCTTCCCATGAGCAGTTCTTC.

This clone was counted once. The CDR3 DNA sequence: TGCGCCAGCAGCCAAGTTTGGCCCCCGTACGAAAAACTGTTTTTT. The encoded protein is CASSQVWPPYEKLFF. The rearrangement links TRBV4-3 to TRBJ1-4, with D hard to call. V gave up 1 base and J gave up 8 bases, with 14 bases separating them. This CDR3 region has 15 residues. CDR1 is LGHNA and CDR2 is YSLEER in the germline V gene.

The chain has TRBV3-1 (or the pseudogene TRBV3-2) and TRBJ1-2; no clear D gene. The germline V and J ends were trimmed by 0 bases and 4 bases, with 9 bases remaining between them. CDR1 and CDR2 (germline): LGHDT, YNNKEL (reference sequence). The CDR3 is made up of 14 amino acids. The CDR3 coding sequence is TGTGCCAGCAGCCAAGATCTAGAGTCCTATGGCTACACCTTC. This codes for CASSQDLESYGYTF.

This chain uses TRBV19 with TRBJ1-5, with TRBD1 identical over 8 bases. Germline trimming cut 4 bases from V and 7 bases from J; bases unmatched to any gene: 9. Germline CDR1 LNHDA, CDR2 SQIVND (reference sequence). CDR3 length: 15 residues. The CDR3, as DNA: TGTGCCAGTAGTAGCCTGACAGGGGCGGGCCAGCCCCAGCATTTT. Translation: CASSSLTGAGQPQHF. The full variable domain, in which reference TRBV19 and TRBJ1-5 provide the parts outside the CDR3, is DGGITQSPKYLFRKEGQNVTLSCEQNLNHDAMYWYRQDPGQGLRLIYYSQIVNDFQKGDIAEGYSVSREKKESFPLTVTSAQKNPTAFYLCASSSLTGAGQPQHFGDGTRLSIL.

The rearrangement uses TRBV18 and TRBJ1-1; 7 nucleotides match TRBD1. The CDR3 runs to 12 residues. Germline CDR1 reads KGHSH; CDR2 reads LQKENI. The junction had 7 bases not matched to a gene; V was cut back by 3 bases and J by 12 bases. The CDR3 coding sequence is TGTGCCAGCTCACCCTCGACAGGGAAACCTTTCTTT. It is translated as CASSPSTGKPFF.

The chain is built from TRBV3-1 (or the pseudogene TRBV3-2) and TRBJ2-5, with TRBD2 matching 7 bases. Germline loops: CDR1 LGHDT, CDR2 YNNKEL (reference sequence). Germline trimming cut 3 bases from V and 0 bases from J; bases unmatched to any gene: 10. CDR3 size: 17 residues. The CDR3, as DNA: TGTGCCAGCAGCCACTGCTGGCCTAGCGGACACCAAGAGACCCAGTACTTC. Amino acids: CASSHCWPSGHQETQYF.

The DNA of the CDR3 is TGTGCCAGCAGCCAAGAATTTGGGAGGGTCACCTTC. It specifies CASSQEFGRVTF. V and J are TRBV3-1 (or the pseudogene TRBV3-2) and TRBJ1-2, with no clear D. Trimming took 0 bases from V and 13 from J, leaving 12 bases between them. CDR1 and CDR2 from the germline V gene are LGHDT and YNNKEL (reference sequence). The CDR3 loop spans 12 amino acids.

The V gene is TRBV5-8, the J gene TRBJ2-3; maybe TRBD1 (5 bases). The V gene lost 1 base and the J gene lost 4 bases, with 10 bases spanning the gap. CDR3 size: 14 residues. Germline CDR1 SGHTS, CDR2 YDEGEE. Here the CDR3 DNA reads TGTGCCAGCAGCTTGAAGGGGCCGGCAGATACGCAGTATTTT. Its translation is CASSLKGPADTQYF.

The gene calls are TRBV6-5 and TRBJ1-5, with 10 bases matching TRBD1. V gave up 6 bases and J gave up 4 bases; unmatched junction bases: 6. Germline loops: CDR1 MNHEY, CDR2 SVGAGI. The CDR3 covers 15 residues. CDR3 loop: CASRTGTGVNQPQHF. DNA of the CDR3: TGTGCCAGCAGAACCGGGACAGGGGTAAATCAGCCCCAGCATTTT.

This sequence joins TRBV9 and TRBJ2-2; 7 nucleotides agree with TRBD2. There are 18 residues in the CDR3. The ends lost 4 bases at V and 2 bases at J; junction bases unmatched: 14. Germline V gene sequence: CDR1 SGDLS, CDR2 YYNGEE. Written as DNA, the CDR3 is TGTGCCAGCAGCTCGCCTCGGGTAGCGGGCCATAACACCGGGGAGCTGTTTTTT. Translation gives CASSSPRVAGHNTGELFF.

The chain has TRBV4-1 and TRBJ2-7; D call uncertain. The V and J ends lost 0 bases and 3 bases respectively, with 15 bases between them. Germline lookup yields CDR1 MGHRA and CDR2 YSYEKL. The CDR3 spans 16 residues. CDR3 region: CASSQESGGLNYEQYF. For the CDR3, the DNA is TGCGCCAGCAGCCAAGAGTCCGGTGGGCTCAACTACGAGCAGTACTTC.

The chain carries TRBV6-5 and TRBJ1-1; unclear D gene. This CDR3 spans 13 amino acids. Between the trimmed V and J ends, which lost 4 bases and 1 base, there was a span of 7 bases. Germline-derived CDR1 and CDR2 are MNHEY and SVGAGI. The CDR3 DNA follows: TGTGCCAGCAGTTTGACTTGGAACACTGAAGCTTTCTTT. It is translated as CASSLTWNTEAFF.

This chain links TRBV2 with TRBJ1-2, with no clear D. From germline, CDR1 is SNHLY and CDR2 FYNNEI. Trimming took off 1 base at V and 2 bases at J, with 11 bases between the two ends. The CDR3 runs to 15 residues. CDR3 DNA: TGTGCCAGCAGTGAAGGGCTGAACGCCAACTATGGCTACACCTTC. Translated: CASSEGLNANYGYTF.